The TCR beta chain described here comes from a study of T cell changes during pregnancy in multiple sclerosis (dated by TCRdb to between 2018 and 2021). Looking at the study overall: Changes in the T cell repertoire over the course of pregnancy were examined in this study in women with multiple sclerosis.

The CDR3 covers 12 residues, taking in both the cysteine and the phenylalanine. The kept DNA is CDR3 alone, 36 bases in frame from the first base. Via the germline V gene, CDR1 is SGHTA and CDR2 FQGNSA. V drops 2 bases and J drops 3 bases, leaving 5 bases in between. The library was generated by the immunoSEQ multiplex PCR assay. TCRdb retrieved this table from immuneACCESS and kept in-frame rearrangements only. Not all clones are present; in checked studies, unresolved V genes account for under half, and no reason is known for the remainder. This sample comprises 45,000 to 70,000 clones, about 90% of them detected only once. The top ten hold about 0.64% of the sample. About this clone itself: There is no known antigen for this receptor. No quality values exist for individual bases; no much larger clone is one base distant.

This receptor chain uses TRBV7-2 and TRBJ2-7; no confident D gene assignment can be made. Material: CD4+ T cells from peripheral blood mononuclear cells, obtained after pregnancy. The source of this sequence is a female donor with multiple sclerosis, enrolled in a pregnancy study. The CDR3: CASSLSSYEQYF. The nucleotide sequence is given as TGTGCCAGCAGCTTAAGTAGCTACGAGCAGTACTTC.